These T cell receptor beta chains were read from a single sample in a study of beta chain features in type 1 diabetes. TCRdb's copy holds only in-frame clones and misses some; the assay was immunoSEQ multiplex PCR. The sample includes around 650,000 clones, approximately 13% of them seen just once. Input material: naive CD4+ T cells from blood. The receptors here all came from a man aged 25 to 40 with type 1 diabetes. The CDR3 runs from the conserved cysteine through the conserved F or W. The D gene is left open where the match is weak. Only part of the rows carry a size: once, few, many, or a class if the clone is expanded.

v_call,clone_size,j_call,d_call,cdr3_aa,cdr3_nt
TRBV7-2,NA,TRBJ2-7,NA,CASSLEAGYNEQYF,TGTGCCAGCAGCTTAGAAGCAGGGTACAACGAGCAGTACTTC
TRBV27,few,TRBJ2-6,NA,CASSFPGANVLTF,TGTGCCAGCAGTTTCCCCGGGGCCAACGTCCTGACTTTC
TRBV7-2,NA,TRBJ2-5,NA,CASSFVRAAGETQYF,TGTGCCAGCAGCTTCGTTCGCGCCGCGGGGGAGACCCAGTACTTC
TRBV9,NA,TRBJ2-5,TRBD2,CASSVTAGGGTETQYF,TGTGCCAGCAGCGTAACAGCGGGGGGCGGTACAGAGACCCAGTACTTC
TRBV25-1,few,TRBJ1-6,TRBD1,CASRRTGSGRNSPLHF,TGTGCCAGCAGACGGACAGGGTCAGGCCGCAATTCACCCCTCCACTTT
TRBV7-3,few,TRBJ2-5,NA,CASSQNFGLQETQYF,TGTGCCAGCAGCCAAAATTTCGGACTGCAAGAGACCCAGTACTTC
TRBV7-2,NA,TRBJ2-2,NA,CASSRAPLNGELFF,TGTGCCAGCAGCCGGGCACCATTAAACGGGGAGCTGTTTTTT
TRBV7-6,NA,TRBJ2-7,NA,CASSLDPYEQYF,TGTGCCAGCAGCTTGGATCCCTACGAGCAGTACTTC
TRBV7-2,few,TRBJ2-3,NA,CASSLDADTQYF,TGTGCCAGCAGCTTAGACGCAGATACGCAGTATTTT
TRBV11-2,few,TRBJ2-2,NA,CASSPPLNTGELFF,TGTGCCAGCAGCCCCCCGCTAAACACCGGGGAGCTGTTTTTT
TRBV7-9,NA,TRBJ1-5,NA,CASSHDSNQPQHF,TGTGCCAGCAGCCATGACAGTAATCAGCCCCAGCATTTT
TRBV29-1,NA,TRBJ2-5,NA,CSANRQWKETQYF,TGCAGCGCAAACCGGCAGTGGAAAGAGACCCAGTACTTC
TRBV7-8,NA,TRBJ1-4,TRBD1,CASRRRGRTNEKLFF,TGTGCCAGCAGGAGGAGGGGGCGTACTAATGAAAAACTGTTTTTT
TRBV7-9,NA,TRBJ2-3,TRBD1,CASSWGQTTDTQYF,TGTGCCAGCAGTTGGGGACAGACCACAGATACGCAGTATTTT
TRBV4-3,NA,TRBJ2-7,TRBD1,CASRPSWTGSSYEQYF,TGCGCCAGCAGACCTTCCTGGACAGGGAGCTCCTACGAGCAGTACTTC
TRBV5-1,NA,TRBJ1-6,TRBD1,CASSLGAMGQGNSPLHF,TGCGCCAGCAGCTTGGGGGCAATGGGACAGGGTAATTCACCCCTCCACTTT
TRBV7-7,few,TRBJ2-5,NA,CASSFGLLETQYF,TGTGCTAGCAGCTTTGGACTTTTGGAGACCCAGTACTTC
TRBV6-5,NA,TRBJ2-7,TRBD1,CASSYGDRGYEQYF,TGTGCCAGCAGTTACGGGGACAGGGGCTACGAGCAGTACTTC
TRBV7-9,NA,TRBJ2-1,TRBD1,CASSPRQGVRNEQFF,TGTGCCAGCAGCCCGCGACAGGGTGTAAGGAATGAGCAGTTCTTC
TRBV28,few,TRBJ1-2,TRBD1,CASSPAGTGGAGYTF,TGTGCCAGCAGTCCTGCCGGGACAGGGGGCGCAGGCTACACCTTC
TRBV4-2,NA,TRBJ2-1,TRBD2,CASSQAGLAVGNEQFF,TGTGCCAGCAGCCAAGCGGGACTAGCGGTTGGGAATGAGCAGTTCTTC
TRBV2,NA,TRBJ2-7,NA,CASSEGFYEQYF,TGTGCCAGCAGTGAGGGATTCTACGAGCAGTACTTC
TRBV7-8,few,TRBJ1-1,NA,CASSFDTEAFF,TGTGCCAGCAGCTTCGACACTGAAGCTTTCTTT